This TCR beta chain was profiled in a study of identical twins. The study's findings and limits: The models systematically underestimated how much out-of-frame TCR alpha was shared in monozygotic twins. Cord blood beta clonotypes that were abundant carried fewer insertions, and memory repertoires showed no such trend.

Comments on this clonotype: What it binds is not known.

TCRdb processed the 5' RACE reads anew with MiXCR; each CDR3 protein has one entry. The sample has more than 400,000 distinct CDR3 sequences, roughly 15% seen once. Germline V lookup: CDR1 SGHAT, CDR2 FQNNGV. V dropped 1 base and J dropped 4 bases, with 14 bases sitting between them. The CDR3 contains 15 residues. This same sample was also part of a study on yellow fever vaccine responses in identical twins.

This rearrangement joins TRBV11-2 to TRBJ2-7, with D perhaps TRBD1 (6 bases). Sequences were obtained from CD4+ T cells sorted from blood. The sequence was collected from a woman aged 18-30 years in good health. CDR3 in DNA: TGTGCCAGCAGCTTAGGGCGACAGGCAATATACGAGCAGTACTTC. Amino acid sequence: CASSLGRQAIYEQYF.